One sample yielded the 13 T cell receptor beta chains listed below, sequenced in a study of cytomegalovirus exposure and HLA in healthy donors. The PCR used 60 Vbeta and 13 Jbeta primers. The data were produced by immunoSEQ multiplex PCR, yet TCRdb's version contains in-frame clones alone and is incomplete. The table shows 70,000 to 90,000 clones, with more than 70% occurring only once. Sequenced material: PBMCs. These receptors all come from a man aged 55 to 70 in good health and CMV-seronegative.

The rearrangement joins TRBV15 to TRBJ2-3; 13 bases match TRBD2. The ends lost 1 base at V and 9 bases at J; junction bases unmatched: 13. This CDR3 spans 18 amino acids. CDR1 and CDR2 (germline): LNHNV, YYDKDF (reference sequence). The CDR3: CATSRGLPGLAGSVTQYF. The DNA for the CDR3 is TGTGCCACCAGCAGAGGCCTACCGGGACTAGCGGGGTCGGTGACGCAGTATTTT. Looking up the rest from reference TRBV15 and TRBJ2-3 gives the full variable domain: DAMVIQNPRYQVTQFGKPVTLSCSQTLNHNVMYWYQQKSSQAPKLLFHYYDKDFNNEADTPDNFQSRRPNTSFCFLDIRSPGLGDTAMYLCATSRGLPGLAGSVTQYFGPGTRLTVL.

This clone was observed a single time. The V and J genes are TRBV19 and TRBJ1-1; D gene uncertain. Trimming shortened V by 4 bases and J by 5 bases, and 11 bases separated the two germline ends. In germline, CDR1 is LNHDA, CDR2 SQIVND (reference sequence). The CDR3 runs to 13 residues. The CDR3 DNA is TGTGCCAGTAGTACCGGGGTGTGGACTGAAGCTTTCTTT. It is translated as CASSTGVWTEAFF.

V usage is TRBV30 and J usage is TRBJ1-2; D possibly corresponds to TRBD1 (5 bases). The CDR3 consists of 14 residues. Germline assignment: CDR1 GTSNPN and CDR2 SVGIG (reference sequence). V was clipped by 1 base and J by 8 bases, with 17 bases between them. CDR3 in amino acids: CAWSARRQQGGYTF. The CDR3 bases are TGTGCCTGGAGTGCCCGGAGACAGCAGGGAGGCTACACCTTC.

The chain is built from TRBV6-5 and TRBJ1-2, with a possible D match to TRBD1 (6 bases). CDR3 length: 16 residues. Germline CDR1 reads MNHEY; CDR2 reads SVGAGI. V dropped 3 bases and J dropped 5 bases, with 19 bases sitting between them. CDR3 amino acids: CASSYGRGAGAYGYTF. Here the CDR3 DNA reads TGTGCCAGCAGTTATGGGCGGGGGGCAGGGGCATATGGCTACACCTTC.

This clone was recorded only once. This sequence joins TRBV5-6 and TRBJ2-5, with TRBD2 matching 9 bases. The DNA end is more similar to TRBJ2-7, so the J call may be wrong. In germline, CDR1 is SGHDT, CDR2 YYEEEE. CDR3 size: 15 residues. The CDR3 reads CASSLSSGGTYEQYF. The CDR3, as DNA: TGTGCCAGCAGCTTGAGTAGCGGGGGAACCTACGAGCAGTACTTC.

The chain recombines TRBV7-6 with TRBJ2-1; tentatively, D is TRBD1 (6 bases). This CDR3 is built from 16 residues. The germline V gene encodes CDR1 SGHVS and CDR2 FNYEAQ. V dropped 5 bases and J dropped 1 base, with 15 bases sitting between them. The CDR3 DNA sequence: TGTGCCAGCAGCCCCGCTGTAGGGGGTTCCTACAATGAGCAGTTCTTC. It yields the protein CASSPAVGGSYNEQFF.

The chain is built from TRBV19 and TRBJ2-7; D may be TRBD1 (6 bases). The CDR3 runs to 15 residues. The V gene lost 0 bases and the J gene lost 2 bases, with 11 bases spanning the gap. Germline values: CDR1 LNHDA, CDR2 SQIVND (reference sequence). CDR3 residues: CASSIEGRGAYEQYF. The CDR3 DNA follows: TGTGCCAGTAGTATAGAGGGCAGGGGAGCCTACGAGCAGTACTTC.

The chain couples TRBV27 to TRBJ2-1; no definite D call. CDR3 length: 12 amino acids. CDR1 is MNHEY and CDR2 is SMNVEV in the germline V gene (reference sequence). The ends were cut back, 5 bases at V and 4 bases at J, with 6 bases in the middle. CDR3 bases: TGTGCCAGCAGTCCTAATTACAATGAGCAGTTCTTC. Amino acid sequence: CASSPNYNEQFF.

V usage is TRBV6-5 and J usage is TRBJ1-5, with a tentative D call TRBD1 (5 bases). V lost 3 bases, J lost 1 base, and 10 bases lay in between. This CDR3 comprises 15 residues. Germline CDR1 MNHEY, CDR2 SVGAGI. The CDR3 nucleotides are TGTGCCAGCAGTTATGACAGCGCAAGCAATCAGCCCCAGCATTTT. Its protein is CASSYDSASNQPQHF.

The V call is TRBV21-1, the J call TRBJ1-2; the tabulated D call, TRBD1, remains unverified against the DNA. TRBV21-1 is marked as a pseudogene. The CDR3 sequence is 16 residues long. In nucleotides, the CDR3 is TGTGCCAGCAGCAAACCCACCCTTGACAGTTCGGGTGGCTACACCTTC. Protein product: CASSKPTLDSSGGYTF.

V gene TRBV2 combines with J gene TRBJ1-5; D gene uncertain. This CDR3 is 15 amino acids long. Germline CDR1 reads SNHLY; CDR2 reads FYNNEI. V was trimmed by 1 base and J by 7 bases, leaving 14 bases between them. The CDR3 region is CASSEGRTTIQPQHF. The CDR3 DNA reads TGTGCCAGCAGTGAAGGTAGGACTACGATCCAGCCCCAGCATTTT.

This clone has more than one count but fewer than ten. The rearrangement links TRBV5-1 to TRBJ2-1; a possible D gene is TRBD1 (5 bases). The germline CDR1 and CDR2 sequences are SGHRS and YFSETQ. With 0 bases removed from V and 7 bases from J, the gap between germline ends came to 14 bases. There are 15 residues in the CDR3. Here the CDR3 reads CASSLDFSKGNEQFF. The CDR3 DNA is TGCGCCAGCAGCTTGGACTTCTCAAAGGGGAATGAGCAGTTCTTC.

The V and J genes are TRBV27 and TRBJ2-7, with 9 nucleotides matching TRBD2. The germline CDR1 and CDR2 sequences are MNHEY and SMNVEV (reference sequence). The V and J ends lost 2 bases and 1 base, in that order; junction bases with no gene match: 3. The CDR3 consists of 15 residues. The CDR3 spells CASSLNAGGSYEQYF. The CDR3 coding sequence is TGTGCCAGCAGTTTAAATGCGGGGGGGTCCTACGAGCAGTACTTC.